This T cell receptor beta chain appears in the sequencing data of a study of neurological immune-mediated disorders. Broader study findings: Across subjects, no CDR3 amino acid sequence appeared in expanded clones of more than one subject, a finding that suggested private repertoires in all groups. In HTLV-1-associated myelopathy, TCR clonal expansion was greatest, and in multiple sclerosis it was least, below healthy controls.

This clonotype was detected a few times. No antigen is known for it. Sample time point: longitudinal time-point 3. Unsorted libraries were generated from 2 million PBMCs held at -80 degrees C. The CDR3 has 15 residues. Germline loops: CDR1 DFQATT, CDR2 SNEGSKA (reference sequence). V lost 0 bases to trimming and J lost 4 bases, with 10 bases between them. TCRdb recomputed calls from the 5' RACE reads with MiXCR, one row per CDR3 protein. The data hold 85,000 to 110,000 distinct CDR3 sequences, with about 10% observed a single time. This receptor was identified in a female donor with HTLV-1-associated myelopathy (HAM/TSP). The V and J genes are TRBV20-1 and TRBJ2-6; D not resolved. Sequencing input: PBMCs. CDR3 sequence reads: CSARDILSGANVLTF. The CDR3 DNA reads TGCAGTGCTAGAGATATCCTATCCGGGGCCAACGTCCTGACTTTC.